Listed below are T cell receptor beta chains from one sample, sequenced in a study of blood T cell repertoires in COVID-19. Generated by immunoSEQ multiplex PCR, the TCRdb table keeps only in-frame clones and is missing some. This table holds about 440,000 clones, about 92% found once. The specimen sequenced was PBMCs or T cells enriched from blood (not recorded which). All receptors come from a man aged 18 to 30 who had recovered from COVID-19. Each CDR3 is given with its conserved first and last residue. Each record gives: J gene, CDR3 length, V gene, D gene, clone size, CDR3 DNA, CDR3 protein. A D gene is named only where the DNA matches it firmly. Clone size is stated in some rows and not others, as once, few, many or a class when expanded.

TRBJ1-5 | 15 | TRBV2 | NA | NA | TGTGCCAGCAGTGAGCGGGGATGGGGCAATCAGCCCCAGCATTTT | CASSERGWGNQPQHF
TRBJ1-5 | 13 | TRBV27 | NA | NA | TGTGCCAGCAGTTTACAGAGCAATCAGCCCCAGCATTTT | CASSLQSNQPQHF
TRBJ2-7 | 16 | TRBV7-2 | TRBD1 | NA | TGTGCCAGCAGCCTTCCCAGGGGGCGCCTTCTGGGCGAGCAGTACTTC | CASSLPRGRLLGEQYF
TRBJ2-7 | 13 | TRBV7-2 | NA | NA | TGTGCCAGCAGCTTTGACTTCCCCTACGAGCAGTACTTC | CASSFDFPYEQYF
TRBJ1-3 | 13 | TRBV7-6 | NA | NA | TGTGCCAGCAGGAGGAGCTCTGGAAACACCATATATTTT | CASRRSSGNTIYF
TRBJ2-7 | 14 | TRBV5-1 | TRBD1 | NA | TGCGCCAGCAGTGGGCGGCAGGGGGCTAACGAGCAGTACTTC | CASSGRQGANEQYF
TRBJ2-5 | 15 | TRBV3-1/TRBV3-2 | NA | NA | TGTGCCAGCAGCCAAGTTGCGGGGCGTGGGGAGACCCAGTACTTC | CASSQVAGRGETQYF
TRBJ1-1 | 13 | TRBV12-3/TRBV12-4 | NA | NA | TGTGCCAGCATTAAAACGGGGAACACTGAAGCTTTCTTT | CASIKTGNTEAFF
TRBJ1-1 | 13 | TRBV19 | NA | few | TGTGCCAGTAGTATAGTCGGGGACACTGAAGCTTTCTTT | CASSIVGDTEAFF
TRBJ2-5 | 16 | TRBV5-1 | TRBD2 | NA | TGCGCCAGCAGCTTGGATAATAGCGGGAGAATAGAGACCCAGTACTTC | CASSLDNSGRIETQYF
TRBJ1-6 | 13 | TRBV28 | NA | NA | TGTGCCAGCTGGGGGGACCCCCGCGGTTCCCTCCACTTT | CASWGDPRGSLHF
TRBJ1-6 | 17 | TRBV7-2 | NA | NA | TGTGCCAGCAGCGGGAGGGACTCTCGACAAGCCAATTCACCCCTCCACTTT | CASSGRDSRQANSPLHF
TRBJ1-1 | 13 | TRBV13 | NA | NA | TGTGCCGGAAAGGGACTTGAGAACACTGAAGCTTTCTTT | CAGKGLENTEAFF
TRBJ2-1 | 16 | TRBV5-1 | TRBD2 | NA | TGCGCCAGCAGCTTGGTGGCGGGAGGGACCTACAATGAGCAGTTCTTC | CASSLVAGGTYNEQFF
TRBJ2-7 | 14 | TRBV5-5 | NA | few | TGTGCCAGCAGCTTGGGGCAGGCAACCTACGAGCAGTACTTC | CASSLGQATYEQYF
TRBJ2-1 | 11 | TRBV5-4 | TRBD2 | NA | TGTGCCAGCCGAGCGGGAACTGAGCAGTTCTTC | CASRAGTEQFF
TRBJ2-7 | 16 | TRBV5-1 | TRBD1 | NA | TGCGCCAGCAGCTTGGCTTCCGGGACAGGGACCTACGAGCAGTACTTC | CASSLASGTGTYEQYF
TRBJ1-2 | 17 | TRBV27 | TRBD1 | NA | TGTGCCAGCAGTCCCGGGACAGGACTCCACTCTAACTATGGCTACACCTTC | CASSPGTGLHSNYGYTF
TRBJ2-7 | 14 | TRBV5-1 | TRBD1 | NA | TGCGCCAGCAACGACGGGACAGGGAACTACGAGCAGTACTTC | CASNDGTGNYEQYF
TRBJ1-5 | 17 | TRBV19 | TRBD1 | NA | TGTGCCAGTAGTATAGGCCACAGGGGCAAGAGCAATCAGCCCCAGCATTTT | CASSIGHRGKSNQPQHF
TRBJ1-4 | 15 | TRBV7-9 | NA | NA | TGTGCCAGCAGCTTAGCTTCGGGGGGGCATGAAAAACTGTTTTTT | CASSLASGGHEKLFF
TRBJ1-1 | 15 | TRBV19 | NA | NA | TGTGCCAGTAGTATAGGCCCCGAACAGGCTACTGAAGCTTTCTTT | CASSIGPEQATEAFF
TRBJ2-7 | 16 | TRBV28 | NA | NA | TGTGCCAGCAGTTTCCACCTCGGGACTCTCTCCTACGAGCAGTACTTC | CASSFHLGTLSYEQYF
TRBJ2-1 | 15 | TRBV3-1/TRBV3-2 | TRBD2 | NA | TGTGCCAGCAGCCGAGGACTAGCGGACTACAATGAGCAGTTCTTC | CASSRGLADYNEQFF
TRBJ1-1 | 15 | TRBV19 | TRBD1 | NA | TGTGCCAGTAGTAAGAACTACGGGACAGGGGAAGAAGCTTTCTTT | CASSKNYGTGEEAFF
TRBJ2-7 | 14 | TRBV7-9 | NA | NA | TGTGCCAGCAGCCCTAATGACAGGTCCTACGAGCAGTACTTC | CASSPNDRSYEQYF
TRBJ1-2 | 12 | TRBV5-6 | NA | NA | TGTGCCAGCAGCGAGGGGGGGTATGGCTACACCTTC | CASSEGGYGYTF
TRBJ2-1 | 14 | TRBV2 | NA | once | TGTGCCAGCAGTCGCAAGAACCCAGGTTTTGAGCAGTTCTTC | CASSRKNPGFEQFF
TRBJ2-5 | 15 | TRBV27 | NA | NA | TGTGCCAGCAGCCCTCTGGCAGGGGACCAAGAGACCCAGTACTTC | CASSPLAGDQETQYF
TRBJ2-2 | 16 | TRBV7-3 | TRBD2 | few | TGTGCCAGCAGCTCGCGGACTAGCGGGTGGACCGGGGAGCTGTTTTTT | CASSSRTSGWTGELFF
TRBJ1-4 | 15 | TRBV6-5 | NA | once | TGTGCCAGCAGTTACTCTGGCCCAACGCAGGGGCAACTGTTTTTT | CASSYSGPTQGQLFF
TRBJ1-2 | 15 | TRBV5-1 | TRBD1 | NA | TGCGCCAGCAGCTCGCGGGACAGGGGAGACTATGGCTACACCTTC | CASSSRDRGDYGYTF
TRBJ1-3 | 14 | TRBV6-2/TRBV6-3 | TRBD1 | NA | TGTGCCAGCAGTACCGGGACAGGAGGAAACACCATATATTTT | CASSTGTGGNTIYF
TRBJ2-2 | 13 | TRBV19 | TRBD1 | NA | TGTGCCAGTTCAGGGGGCCTTGGCGGGGAGCTGTTTTTT | CASSGGLGGELFF
TRBJ1-1 | 17 | TRBV7-9 | TRBD1 | NA | TGTGCCAGCAGCGAACCGGGACAGGTGGTGTTGAACACTGAAGCTTTCTTT | CASSEPGQVVLNTEAFF
TRBJ1-6 | 14 | TRBV4-1 | NA | NA | TGCGCCAGCAGCCAAGACAGGATTCGGTCACCCCTCCACTTT | CASSQDRIRSPLHF
TRBJ2-3 | 14 | TRBV6-2/TRBV6-3 | NA | NA | TGTGCCAGCAGCCCTAGGATAGGCGGGGATACGCAGTATTTT | CASSPRIGGDTQYF
TRBJ1-2 | 15 | TRBV19 | NA | NA | TGTGCCAGTAGTATAGCTAGTGCCGTAAGCTATGGCTACACCTTC | CASSIASAVSYGYTF
TRBJ2-7 | 14 | TRBV5-1 | NA | NA | TGCGCCAGCAGCTTGGGGCAGGGCCTCTACGAGCAGTACTTC | CASSLGQGLYEQYF
TRBJ2-1 | 16 | TRBV15 | TRBD2 | NA | TGTGCCACCAGCAGAGATCTTACTAGCGGGGGGGATAAGCAGTTCTTC | CATSRDLTSGGDKQFF
TRBJ1-3 | 15 | TRBV15 | NA | NA | TGTGCCACCAGCAGAGATCCGTTCTCTGGAAACACCATATATTTT | CATSRDPFSGNTIYF
TRBJ2-1 | 18 | TRBV7-2 | TRBD2 | NA | TGTGCCAGCAGCGGAGGACTAGCGGGCTTGAGCTCCTACAATGAGCAGTTCTTC | CASSGGLAGLSSYNEQFF